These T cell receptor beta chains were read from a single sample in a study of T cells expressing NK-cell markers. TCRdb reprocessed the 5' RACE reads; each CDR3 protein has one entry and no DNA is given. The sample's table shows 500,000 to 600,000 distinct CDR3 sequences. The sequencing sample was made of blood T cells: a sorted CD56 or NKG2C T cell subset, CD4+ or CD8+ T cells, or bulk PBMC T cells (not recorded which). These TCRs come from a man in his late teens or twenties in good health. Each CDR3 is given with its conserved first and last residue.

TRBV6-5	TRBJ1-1	CASSYSSTGSLEAFF
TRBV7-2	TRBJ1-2	CASSTQDRPRAGYTF
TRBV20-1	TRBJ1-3	CSAREWTGGGNTIYF
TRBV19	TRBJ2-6	CASSGRPVSGANVLTF
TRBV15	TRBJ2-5	CATSTGEGRETQYF
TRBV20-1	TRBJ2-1	CSARDTEGSYYNEQFF
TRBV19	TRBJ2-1	CASSIDAFSYNEQFF
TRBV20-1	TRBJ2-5	CSTGRTSGKETQYF
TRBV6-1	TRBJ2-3	CASSVRGTDTQYF
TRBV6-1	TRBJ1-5	CASSEQGRGNQPQHF
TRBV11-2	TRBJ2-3	CASSFGAKPTDTQYF
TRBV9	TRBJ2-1	CASSVDLAGSNEQFF
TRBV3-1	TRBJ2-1	CASSRSGRGAYNEQFF
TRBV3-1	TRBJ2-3	CASSDLLVGGGSTDTQYF
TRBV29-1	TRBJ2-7	CSVREGRDEQYF
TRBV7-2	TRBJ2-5	CASSLGTGWRETQYF
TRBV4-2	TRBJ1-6	CASSQAGTNSPLHF
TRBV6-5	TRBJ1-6	CASSYSGQGDSPLHF
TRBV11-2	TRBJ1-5	CASSLDGIGNQPQHF
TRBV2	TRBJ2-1	CASSVAGGSNEQFF
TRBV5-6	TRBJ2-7	CASRGPGLAGGTYEQYF
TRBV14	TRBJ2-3	CASSPLQTHTDTQYF
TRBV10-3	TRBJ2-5	CATKSDRGRLETQYF
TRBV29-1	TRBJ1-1	CSVKQGKANTEAFF
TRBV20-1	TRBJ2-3	CSAGLVAGPDTQYF
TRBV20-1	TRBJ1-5	CSAKGRVRGQPQHF
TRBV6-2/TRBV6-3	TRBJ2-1	CASGPSAYNEQFF
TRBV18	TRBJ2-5	CASSPDSLGTQYF
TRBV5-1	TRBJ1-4	CASSLGAGLTNEKLFF
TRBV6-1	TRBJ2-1	CASSFDRGQTSGGYNEQFF
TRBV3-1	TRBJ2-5	CASSQVWDQETQYF
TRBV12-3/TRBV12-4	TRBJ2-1	CASRTRLGGPLEQFF